Below, one T cell receptor (beta chain) is given with its context. Its target is unknown. The read ends 3 residues shy of where the CDR3 ends; the end is completed using the germline J gene. Germline CDR1 reads SGHRS; CDR2 reads YFSETQ. The CDR3 has 16 amino acids. With V trimmed by 0 bases and J by 3 bases, 2 bases remained unmatched. This specimen comes from a study of T cell clonality in common variable immunodeficiency. The data were produced by immunoSEQ multiplex PCR, yet TCRdb's version contains in-frame clones alone and is incomplete. The sample is made up of fewer than 75,000 clones, none counted only once. General study points: Common variable immunodeficiency TCR beta sequences reportedly had fewer deletions and N-nucleotide insertions. Repertoire-complication correlations in CVID were limited by patient heterogeneity. Shared TCRbeta clones were fewer between CVID subjects than controls.

Blood samples were heparinized, about 4.5 to 8 ml per donor. This sequence was found in a person aged 18 to 75 in good health. The sample consisted of peripheral blood mononuclear cells. V and J are TRBV5-1 and TRBJ2-1; 11 nucleotides match TRBD1. CDR3 amino acids: CASSLGGQGDYNEQFF. The CDR3 DNA, read in part, is TGCGCCAGCAGCTTGGGGGGACAGGGGGACTACAATGAG.